Following are 16 T cell receptor beta chains from one sample sequenced in a study of shared clonotypes between healthy human individuals. Produced via immunoSEQ multiplex PCR; TCRdb's table is partial and in-frame only. The sample has around 2,000,000 clones; roughly 94% are singletons. Sequences were obtained from naive CD4+ T cells sorted from blood. Subset described: CD45RA+ positively selected. These receptors were collected from a man between 18 and 29 years old in good health.

The V call is TRBV30, the J call TRBJ1-4, with D possibly being TRBD1 (5 bases). Germline CDR1 is GTSNPN and CDR2 is SVGIG (reference sequence). Trimming took 3 bases from V and 8 from J, leaving 19 bases between them. The CDR3 runs to 15 residues. In nucleotides, the CDR3 is TGTGCCTGGAGAGCTCTACAGGTTACTGGGGAAAAACTGTTTTTT. This translates into CAWRALQVTGEKLFF.

Notes on this clone: This specimen includes other DNA sequences encoding the same CDR3. The chain is built from TRBV6-1 and TRBJ2-2; D might be TRBD1 (5 bases). This CDR3 is built from 15 residues. Between the trimmed V and J ends, which lost 2 bases and 0 bases, there was a span of 7 bases. CDR1 is MNHNS, CDR2 SASEGT, per germline. The CDR3 region is CASSEQGTNTGELFF. DNA of the CDR3: TGTGCCAGCAGTGAACAGGGTACGAACACCGGGGAGCTGTTTTTT.

V is TRBV30 and J is TRBJ2-2; 7 positions match TRBD2. The CDR3 extends over 18 amino acids. Germline trimming cut 0 bases from V and 4 bases from J; bases unmatched to any gene: 14. The germline gives CDR1 GTSNPN, CDR2 SVGIG (reference sequence). The CDR3 sequence is CAWSVHGRLAAGTGELFF. CDR3 in DNA: TGTGCCTGGAGTGTACATGGGAGGCTAGCGGCAGGCACCGGGGAGCTGTTTTTT.

Comments on this clone: Other DNA sequences in this sample translate to the same CDR3. The J gene is TRBJ2-1, the V gene TRBV7-8; D unclear. The V and J ends lost 4 bases and 7 bases respectively, with 11 bases between them. The length of the CDR3 is 13 residues. Germline loops: CDR1 SGHVS, CDR2 FQNEAQ. The DNA of the CDR3 is TGTGCCAGCAGCTCCCCCGGTGGGAATGAGCAGTTCTTC. Translation gives CASSSPGGNEQFF.

The rearrangement links TRBV27 to TRBJ1-6; tentative D call: TRBD1 (5 bases). Germline values: CDR1 MNHEY, CDR2 SMNVEV (reference sequence). V lost 7 bases, J lost 0 bases, and 19 bases lay in between. This CDR3 contains 18 residues. The CDR3 coding sequence is TGTGCCAGCAAAACCCGGGGGTCCCCGAGCTCCTATAATTCACCCCTCCACTTT. It specifies CASKTRGSPSSYNSPLHF.

The chain carries TRBV7-2 and TRBJ2-7; D is possibly TRBD1 (5 bases). This CDR3 is 14 amino acids long. The germline V gene encodes CDR1 SGHTA and CDR2 FQGNSA. Trimming shortened V by 1 base and J by 4 bases, and 11 bases separated the two germline ends. CDR3 region: CASSLGRGKYEQYF. Written as DNA, the CDR3 is TGTGCCAGCAGCTTAGGTAGGGGAAAATACGAGCAGTACTTC.

On this clone itself: Other DNA sequences in this sample translate to the same CDR3. The chain combines TRBV18 with TRBJ2-3; D is unresolved. V was shortened by 3 bases and J by 1 base, with 8 bases between the two germline ends. Germline-derived CDR1 and CDR2 are KGHSH and LQKENI. CDR3 length: 14 amino acids. DNA of the CDR3: TGTGCCAGCTCACCTGCAGCAGGCACAGATACGCAGTATTTT. Protein sequence: CASSPAAGTDTQYF.

This clone is a singleton in its sample. The V call is TRBV20-1, the J call TRBJ2-5; possibly TRBD2 for D (5 bases). The CDR3 loop spans 11 amino acids. CDR1 DFQATT and CDR2 SNEGSKA come from the germline V gene (reference sequence). The CDR3, as DNA: TGCAGGATGGACTTCCAAGAGACCCAGTACTTC. It translates to CRMDFQETQYF.

V is TRBV5-6 and J is TRBJ1-6; tentatively, D is TRBD1 (6 bases). Per the germline V gene, CDR1 is SGHDT and CDR2 is YYEEEE. The CDR3 covers 15 residues. Trimming removed 4 bases at V and 2 bases at J, with 10 bases between. CDR3 sequence reads: CASSPGTTYNSPLHF. In DNA form, the CDR3 reads TGTGCCAGCAGCCCGGGGACAACCTATAATTCACCCCTCCACTTT.

The sample holds one count of this clone. The V call is TRBV7-9, the J call TRBJ1-2; D is undetermined. The germline CDR1 and CDR2 sequences are SEHNR and FQNEAQ (reference sequence). V was clipped by 7 bases and J by 5 bases, with 17 bases between them. The CDR3 spans 14 residues. The DNA for the CDR3 is TGTGCCAGCACCACCCTGACCGGGGAATATGGCTACACCTTC. This encodes CASTTLTGEYGYTF.

This CDR3 is CASSYGTGGGNQPQHF. The CDR3 bases are TGTGCCAGCAGCTACGGGACAGGGGGCGGGAATCAGCCCCAGCATTTT. V is TRBV7-2 and J is TRBJ1-5; 12 bases fit TRBD1. The CDR3 covers 16 residues. Trimming took 4 bases from V and 4 from J; bases not matched to a gene: 5. Germline values: CDR1 SGHTA, CDR2 FQGNSA. Looking up the rest from reference TRBV7-2 and TRBJ1-5 gives the full variable domain: GAGVSQSPSNKVTEKGKDVELRCDPISGHTALYWYRQSLGQGLEFLIYFQGNSAPDKSGLPSDRFSAERTGGSVSTLTIQRTQQEDSAVYLCASSYGTGGGNQPQHFGDGTRLSIL.

Of note for this clone: This sample also contains other DNA sequences that code for the same CDR3. The rearrangement joins TRBV29-1 to TRBJ2-7; 7 bases agree with TRBD1. The CDR3 has 11 amino acids. The junction had 2 bases not matched to a gene; V was cut back by 6 bases and J by 3 bases. The germline V gene has CDR1 SQVTM and CDR2 ANQGSEA. CDR3 sequence (DNA): TGCAGCGTAGGGGACAGCTACGAGCAGTACTTC. Its translation: CSVGDSYEQYF.

The rearrangement uses TRBV6-5 and TRBJ2-7; tentatively, D is TRBD2 (7 bases). The CDR3 extends over 11 amino acids. Trimming removed 7 bases at V and 13 bases at J, with 17 bases between. Looked up from germline, CDR1 is MNHEY and CDR2 is SVGAGI. The CDR3 loop is CASTHRGATYF. The CDR3 bases are TGTGCCAGCACCCATCGGGGGGCTACATACTTC.

The chain joins TRBV6-1 to TRBJ2-7; TRBD2 matches 8 bases. J gave up 3 bases and V 6 bases, and 7 bases lay outside the gene matches. The CDR3 totals 14 residues. Germline CDR1 MNHNS, CDR2 SASEGT. This CDR3 reads CASRGGLGIYEQYF. Written as DNA, the CDR3 is TGTGCCAGCAGGGGGGGACTAGGGATCTACGAGCAGTACTTC.

The chain recombines TRBV6-1 with TRBJ1-5; D gene ambiguous. The V gene's germline CDR1 is MNHNS and CDR2 SASEGT. The CDR3 length is 13 residues. Trimming cost V 3 bases and J 7 bases, with 10 bases left between them. The CDR3: CASSEVWAQPQHF. As DNA, the CDR3 is TGTGCCAGCAGTGAGGTGTGGGCACAGCCCCAGCATTTT.

The J gene is TRBJ2-2, the V gene TRBV30, with a tentative D call TRBD1 (5 bases). CDR3 length: 13 amino acids. V was clipped by 5 bases and J by 3 bases, with 10 bases between them. Germline CDR1 GTSNPN, CDR2 SVGIG (reference sequence). The CDR3 sequence is CAWGSRDTGELFF. The CDR3 DNA is TGTGCCTGGGGTAGCAGGGACACCGGGGAGCTGTTTTTT.